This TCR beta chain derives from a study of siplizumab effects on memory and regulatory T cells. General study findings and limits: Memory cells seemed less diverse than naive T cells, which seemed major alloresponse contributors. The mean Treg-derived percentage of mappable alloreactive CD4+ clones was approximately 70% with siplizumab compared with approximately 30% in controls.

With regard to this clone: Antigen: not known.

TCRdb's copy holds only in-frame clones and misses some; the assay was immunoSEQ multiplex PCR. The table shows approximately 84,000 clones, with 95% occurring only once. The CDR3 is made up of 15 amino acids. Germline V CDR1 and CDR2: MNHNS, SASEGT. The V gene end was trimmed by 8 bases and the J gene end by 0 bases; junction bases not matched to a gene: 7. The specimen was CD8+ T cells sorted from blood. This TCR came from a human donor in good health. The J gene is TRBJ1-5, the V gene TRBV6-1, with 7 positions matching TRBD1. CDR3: CASVTGDHSNQPQHF. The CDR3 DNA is TGTGCCAGCGTAACAGGGGACCATAGCAATCAGCCCCAGCATTTT.